This is a list of T cell receptor beta chains from one sample in a study of T-cell memory formation after mild COVID-19. MiXCR, applied by TCRdb to the 5' RACE reads, yields one record per CDR3 protein. The data hold 350,000 to 450,000 distinct CDR3 sequences, with around 28% observed a single time. Specimen: PBMCs or a T cell subset sorted from them (not recorded which). These TCRs come from an adult woman who had mild COVID-19 (a few samples of this study predate the infection). Cell type and time point are not known. Each CDR3 is given with its conserved first and last residue. D genes are given only for firm matches. Size tells how often a clone was seen (once, few, many) or the class of an expanded clone, and some rows leave it out.

cdr3_nt: TGTGCCAGCAGTTACCAAAGTCCAGGGGCCTACGAGCAGTACTTC
cdr3_aa: CASSYQSPGAYEQYF
d_call: NA
clone_size: NA
j_call: TRBJ2-7
v_call: TRBV6-5

cdr3_nt: TGTGCCAGCAGTTACTCTTGGCTAACCCACGAGCAGTACTTC
cdr3_aa: CASSYSWLTHEQYF
d_call: NA
clone_size: NA
j_call: TRBJ2-7
v_call: TRBV6-5

cdr3_nt: TGTGCCAGCTCACCATTCGGACAGTTGAATAGCAATCAGCCCCAGCATTTT
cdr3_aa: CASSPFGQLNSNQPQHF
d_call: NA
clone_size: few
j_call: TRBJ1-5
v_call: TRBV18

cdr3_nt: TGTGCCAGCAGTTCTAACTTCTATGTCCTGACTTTC
cdr3_aa: CASSSNFYVLTF
d_call: NA
clone_size: few
j_call: TRBJ2-6
v_call: TRBV2

cdr3_nt: TGTGCCAGCAGCTTCCTTTTTGTAGGGGAAGGTGAGCAGTTCTTC
cdr3_aa: CASSFLFVGEGEQFF
d_call: NA
clone_size: NA
j_call: TRBJ2-1
v_call: TRBV11-2

cdr3_nt: TGTGCCACCAGCAGAGATCTTGCGTTCTCTGGCTACACCTTC
cdr3_aa: CATSRDLAFSGYTF
d_call: NA
clone_size: NA
j_call: TRBJ1-2
v_call: TRBV15

cdr3_nt: TGTGCCAGCAGCCAAGATTCAACAGGGGGCTGGTACGAGCAGTACTTC
cdr3_aa: CASSQDSTGGWYEQYF
d_call: TRBD1
clone_size: few
j_call: TRBJ2-7
v_call: TRBV14

cdr3_nt: TGTGCCAGCAGCTTAGAGGAGACAAGCTATGGCTACACCTTC
cdr3_aa: CASSLEETSYGYTF
d_call: NA
clone_size: NA
j_call: TRBJ1-2
v_call: TRBV7-2

cdr3_nt: TGCAGTGCTAGAGCTAACTATGGCTACACCTTC
cdr3_aa: CSARANYGYTF
d_call: NA
clone_size: many
j_call: TRBJ1-2
v_call: TRBV20-1

cdr3_nt: TGTGCCAGCAGTGATCTCTCAGCGAGGGGCTACGAGCAGTACTTC
cdr3_aa: CASSDLSARGYEQYF
d_call: NA
clone_size: NA
j_call: TRBJ2-7
v_call: TRBV2

cdr3_nt: TGTGCCAGCACCGGACACCGGACGCAGATTACGCAGTATTTT
cdr3_aa: CASTGHRTQITQYF
d_call: NA
clone_size: few
j_call: TRBJ2-3
v_call: TRBV12-3/TRBV12-4

cdr3_nt: TGTGCCACCAGTGATTTTGGCAGCTCAGAGACCCAGTACTTC
cdr3_aa: CATSDFGSSETQYF
d_call: NA
clone_size: many
j_call: TRBJ2-5
v_call: TRBV24-1

cdr3_nt: TGTGCCAGCAGCGTACCGGGACAGGGAACCTACGAGCAGTACTTC
cdr3_aa: CASSVPGQGTYEQYF
d_call: TRBD1
clone_size: NA
j_call: TRBJ2-7
v_call: TRBV7-9

cdr3_nt: TGCAGTGCTAGCTGGGACAGTCACACCGGGGAGCTGTTTTTT
cdr3_aa: CSASWDSHTGELFF
d_call: TRBD1
clone_size: few
j_call: TRBJ2-2
v_call: TRBV20-1

cdr3_nt: TGTGCCAGCAGTATTTCCGGGACAGGGTACACTGAAGCTTTCTTT
cdr3_aa: CASSISGTGYTEAFF
d_call: TRBD1
clone_size: NA
j_call: TRBJ1-1
v_call: TRBV12-3/TRBV12-4

cdr3_nt: TGTGCCACCAGTGACTGGACAGGGACCGGGGCCAACGTCCTGACTTTC
cdr3_aa: CATSDWTGTGANVLTF
d_call: TRBD1
clone_size: NA
j_call: TRBJ2-6
v_call: TRBV24-1

cdr3_nt: TGCGCCAGCAGCCGAGGACTAGCGGGGGGCAACTCCTACAATGAGCAGTTCTTC
cdr3_aa: CASSRGLAGGNSYNEQFF
d_call: TRBD2
clone_size: NA
j_call: TRBJ2-1
v_call: TRBV4-1

cdr3_nt: TGTGCCAGCAGTATAACAGCGTACAATGAGCAGTTCTTC
cdr3_aa: CASSITAYNEQFF
d_call: NA
clone_size: few
j_call: TRBJ2-1
v_call: TRBV12-3/TRBV12-4

cdr3_nt: TGTGCCAGCAGCCGTAAGGAGGTTCCCTCCTACGAGCAGTACTTC
cdr3_aa: CASSRKEVPSYEQYF
d_call: NA
clone_size: NA
j_call: TRBJ2-7
v_call: TRBV7-9

cdr3_nt: TGTGCCAGCAGCCCTTGGGGACAAACCGGGGAGCTGTTTTTT
cdr3_aa: CASSPWGQTGELFF
d_call: NA
clone_size: few
j_call: TRBJ2-2
v_call: TRBV11-1

cdr3_nt: TGTGCCAGCAGCTTGGGGCGGGAGGCCCACACAGATACGCAGTATTTT
cdr3_aa: CASSLGREAHTDTQYF
d_call: TRBD2
clone_size: NA
j_call: TRBJ2-3
v_call: TRBV7-9

cdr3_nt: TGTGCCAGCAGTTACGGGACAGGCCCTCAAGAGACCCAGTACTTC
cdr3_aa: CASSYGTGPQETQYF
d_call: TRBD1
clone_size: NA
j_call: TRBJ2-5
v_call: TRBV7-3

cdr3_nt: TGCGCCAGCAGCGCCTCTAGCGGGGGGGCTCAAGAGACCCAGTACTTC
cdr3_aa: CASSASSGGAQETQYF
d_call: TRBD2
clone_size: NA
j_call: TRBJ2-5
v_call: TRBV5-1

cdr3_nt: TGTGCCAGCAGTTGGGCTAGTAGCAACGAGCAGTACTTC
cdr3_aa: CASSWASSNEQYF
d_call: NA
clone_size: few
j_call: TRBJ2-7
v_call: TRBV28

cdr3_nt: TGCAGTGCTTTCGACAGGGTGAATGGCTACACCTTC
cdr3_aa: CSAFDRVNGYTF
d_call: TRBD1
clone_size: NA
j_call: TRBJ1-2
v_call: TRBV20-1

cdr3_nt: TGTGCCAGCAGCCGGCGGTATGACAGGAACACCGGGGAGCTGTTTTTT
cdr3_aa: CASSRRYDRNTGELFF
d_call: NA
clone_size: NA
j_call: TRBJ2-2
v_call: TRBV11-2